The 5 T cell receptor beta chains below were found in one sample sequenced in a study of cytomegalovirus exposure and HLA in healthy donors. PCR amplification relied on 60 Vbeta primers (plus 13 Jbeta primers). Using immunoSEQ multiplex PCR, the repertoire was profiled, and TCRdb retains in-frame clones only, with some absent. This sample has around 180,000 clones, with 84% found just once. The material sequenced was PBMCs. These receptors were obtained from a girl aged 10 to 17 in good health and CMV-seropositive.

The chain employs TRBV6-5 and TRBJ1-2; 7 bases are a match to TRBD1. Germline assignment: CDR1 MNHEY and CDR2 SVGAGI. J lost 2 bases, V lost 4 bases, and 10 bases had no gene match. The CDR3 covers 16 residues. In DNA form, the CDR3 reads TGTGCCAGCAGTTCTCCGCCGGGACAGACGAACTATGGCTACACCTTC. This codes for CASSSPPGQTNYGYTF.

This chain connects TRBV19 to TRBJ1-1; 10 positions agree with TRBD1. The ends lost 1 base at V and 10 bases at J; junction bases unmatched: 0. The CDR3 is 12 amino acids. Germline CDR1 and CDR2: LNHDA and SQIVND (reference sequence). CDR3: CASSIGTGGAFF. The DNA of the CDR3 is TGTGCCAGTAGTATAGGGACAGGGGGAGCTTTCTTT.

The chain couples TRBV4-1 to TRBJ2-5, with TRBD1 matching 9 bases. Trimming took 4 bases from V and 5 from J; bases not matched to a gene: 11. CDR3 length: 16 amino acids. In germline, CDR1 is MGHRA, CDR2 YSYEKL. CDR3 region: CASSPVGQGRGETQYF. The DNA for the CDR3 is TGCGCCAGCAGCCCTGTGGGACAGGGAAGGGGGGAGACCCAGTACTTC.

V gene TRBV9 combines with J gene TRBJ2-1; unclear D gene. The V gene's germline CDR1 is SGDLS and CDR2 YYNGEE. The CDR3 has 14 amino acids. With 0 bases removed from V and 3 bases from J, the gap between germline ends came to 7 bases. The DNA of the CDR3 is TGTGCCAGCAGCGTAGGACACATCTACAATGAGCAGTTCTTC. The encoded protein is CASSVGHIYNEQFF. Full variable domain (missing parts from reference TRBV9 and TRBJ2-1): DSGVTQTPKHLITATGQRVTLRCSPRSGDLSVYWYQQSLDQGLQFLIQYYNGEERAKGNILERFSAQQFPDLHSELNLSSLELGDSALYFCASSVGHIYNEQFFGPGTRLTVL.

The chain recombines TRBV6-1 with TRBJ2-7, with 8 nucleotides matching TRBD1. With 3 bases clipped from V and 2 bases from J, the junction kept 6 bases outside the gene matches. Germline CDR1 is MNHNS and CDR2 is SASEGT. CDR3 length equals 15 residues. The CDR3 region is CASSDRGTGTYEQYF. CDR3 DNA: TGTGCCAGCAGTGACCGCGGGACAGGTACCTACGAGCAGTACTTC.